This entry lists 3 T cell receptor beta chains sequenced from one sample in a study of cytomegalovirus exposure and HLA in healthy donors. In the PCR, 60 Vbeta and 13 Jbeta primers were used. The data were produced by immunoSEQ multiplex PCR, yet TCRdb's version contains in-frame clones alone and is incomplete. The profile covers roughly 140,000 clones, with about 80% appearing a single time and roughly 2% taken by the ten largest. The specimen was PBMCs. The receptors originated from a man aged 30 to 45 in good health and CMV-seronegative.

This chain uses TRBV30 with TRBJ2-7; the match to TRBD2 covers 8 bases. The CDR3 length is 13 residues. Germline V gives CDR1 GTSNPN, CDR2 SVGIG (reference sequence). The trim removed 3 bases at V and 3 bases at J, leaving 4 bases unmatched. CDR3 in DNA: TGTGCCTGGAGGCGAGCGGGGGTCTACGAGCAGTACTTC. Translating gives CAWRRAGVYEQYF.

The chain has TRBV11-3 and TRBJ2-3, with a tentative D call TRBD1 (5 bases). The CDR3 runs to 15 residues. V lost 3 bases to trimming and J lost 4 bases, with 14 bases between them. CDR1 is SGHNT, CDR2 YENEEA, per germline. The CDR3 nucleotides are TGTGCCAGCAGCTTGGGGCATCGGCCGGCAGATACGCAGTATTTT. Its protein product is CASSLGHRPADTQYF.

The V gene is TRBV6-5, the J gene TRBJ1-1, with D unresolved. Germline CDR1 MNHEY, CDR2 SVGAGI. Trimming cost V 4 bases and J 6 bases, with 9 bases left between them. The CDR3 is 12 residues long. The CDR3 region is CASSSVRAEAFF. The CDR3 DNA follows: TGTGCCAGCAGTTCGGTTCGCGCTGAAGCTTTCTTT.